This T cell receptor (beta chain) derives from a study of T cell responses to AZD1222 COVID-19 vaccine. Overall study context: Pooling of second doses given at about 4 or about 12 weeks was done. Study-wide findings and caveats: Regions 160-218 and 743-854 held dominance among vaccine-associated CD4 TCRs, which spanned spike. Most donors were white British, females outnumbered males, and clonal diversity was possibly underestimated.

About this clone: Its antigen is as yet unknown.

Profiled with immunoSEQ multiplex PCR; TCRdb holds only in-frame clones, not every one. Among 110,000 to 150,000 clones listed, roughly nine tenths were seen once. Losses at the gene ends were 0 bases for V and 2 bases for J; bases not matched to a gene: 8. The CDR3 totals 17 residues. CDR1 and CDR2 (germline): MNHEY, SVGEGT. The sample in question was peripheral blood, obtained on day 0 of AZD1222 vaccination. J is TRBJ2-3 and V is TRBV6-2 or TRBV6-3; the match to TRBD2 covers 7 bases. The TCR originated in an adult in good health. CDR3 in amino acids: CASSYSLAGEFTDTQYF. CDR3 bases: TGTGCCAGCAGTTACTCGTTGGCGGGGGAGTTCACAGATACGCAGTATTTT.